Listed here is a single TCR beta chain. Its matching antigen is unknown. One entry per CDR3 protein results from TCRdb running MiXCR on the 5' RACE reads. The sample contains fewer than 55,000 distinct CDR3 sequences, about 13% of which appear only once. Trimming cost V 3 bases and J 5 bases; bases outside gene matches: 5. Germline lookup yields CDR1 DFQATT and CDR2 SNEGSKA (reference sequence). The CDR3 spans 14 residues. The sample originates from a study of neurological immune-mediated disorders. Study outcomes and limitations: CDR3 amino acid sequences found in expanded clones were never shared across subjects, suggesting private repertoires in all groups. Multiple sclerosis, the disease with the least TCR clonal expansion, fell below healthy controls, whereas HTLV-1-associated myelopathy showed the most.

The time point is: longitudinal time-point 3. Preparation of the unsorted libraries drew on 2 million PBMCs stored at -80 C. The sequencing sample was made of PBMCs. The receptor was derived from a male donor with HTLV-1-associated myelopathy (HAM/TSP). V and J are TRBV20-1 and TRBJ1-3; 9 bases map to TRBD1. CDR3 nucleotides: TGCAGTGCTAGGAGGGGGACAGGGAGAAACACCATATATTTT. Encoded protein: CSARRGTGRNTIYF.